These 8 T cell receptor beta chains were sequenced from one sample in a study of T cell responses to AZD1222 COVID-19 vaccine. Method: immunoSEQ multiplex PCR; TCRdb's copy keeps in-frame clones and lacks some. This sample carries over 100,000 clones, roughly nine tenths of them seen once, and the ten largest clones take approximately 2.4%. This material consisted of peripheral blood, taken on day 0 of AZD1222 vaccination. These receptor sequences come from an adult in good health.

This chain connects TRBV7-3 to TRBJ2-3; 8 bases line up with TRBD1. Trimming cost V 5 bases and J 4 bases; bases outside gene matches: 5. The CDR3 runs to 14 residues. Germline V gives CDR1 SGHTA, CDR2 FQGTGA. CDR3: CASSLDRGADTQYF. As DNA, the CDR3 is TGTGCCAGCAGCCTAGACAGGGGAGCAGATACGCAGTATTTT.

The chain combines TRBV11-2 with TRBJ2-1; 12 bases fit TRBD2. CDR3 length: 17 residues. Trimming removed 6 bases from V and 0 bases from J; junction bases left unmatched: 6. CDR1 and CDR2 from the germline V gene are SGHAT and FQNNGV. CDR3 loop: CASRGTSGQSSYNEQFF. CDR3 DNA sequence: TGTGCCAGCAGAGGGACTAGCGGGCAGAGCTCCTACAATGAGCAGTTCTTC.

This chain connects TRBV30 to TRBJ1-2; maybe TRBD1 (6 bases). Deletions cut 0 bases from V and 10 bases from J, with 21 bases between. The germline V gene encodes CDR1 GTSNPN and CDR2 SVGIG (reference sequence). The CDR3 totals 15 residues. The CDR3 spells CAWSVETWSAGVYTF. As DNA, the CDR3 is TGTGCCTGGAGTGTAGAAACATGGTCCGCAGGGGTCTACACCTTC.

The J gene is TRBJ1-4, the V gene TRBV28; 9 bases match TRBD1. Germline V CDR1 and CDR2: MDHEN, SYDVKM. This CDR3 is built from 13 residues. Germline trimming cut 5 bases from V and 12 bases from J; bases unmatched to any gene: 7. The CDR3 nucleotides are TGTGCCAGCAGTACCCCGGGACAGGGACAACTGTTTTTT. This sequence encodes CASSTPGQGQLFF.

CDR3 nucleotides: TGTGCCTGGAGTGTAGGGGGGGCCGGGGAGCTGTTTTTT. Encoded protein: CAWSVGGAGELFF. This chain links TRBV30 with TRBJ2-2; TRBD2 is a possible D gene (7 bases). Germline CDR1 reads GTSNPN; CDR2 reads SVGIG (reference sequence). V lost 0 bases to trimming and J lost 6 bases, with 8 bases between them. This CDR3 has 13 amino acids.

Remarks on this clone: Other nucleotide sequences in the sample specify the same CDR3. This chain uses TRBV9 with TRBJ1-3; no clear D. V was pared by 3 bases and J by 3 bases, with 4 bases between. The CDR3 length is 12 residues. The germline gives CDR1 SGDLS, CDR2 YYNGEE. The CDR3 DNA sequence: TGTGCCAGCAGCGCCAGTGGAAACACCATATATTTT. Its protein product is CASSASGNTIYF. The full variable domain, completed using reference TRBV9 and TRBJ1-3, is DSGVTQTPKHLITATGQRVTLRCSPRSGDLSVYWYQQSLDQGLQFLIQYYNGEERAKGNILERFSAQQFPDLHSELNLSSLELGDSALYFCASSASGNTIYFGEGSWLTVV.

The chain carries TRBV2 and TRBJ1-4; 7 positions match TRBD1. The CDR3 consists of 15 residues. Germline V gene sequence: CDR1 SNHLY, CDR2 FYNNEI. Trimming cost V 6 bases and J 5 bases; bases outside gene matches: 9. CDR3 coding DNA: TGTGCCAGCAGCCTTCCGGGACAGCAAAATGAAAAACTGTTTTTT. Protein product: CASSLPGQQNEKLFF.

The rearrangement uses TRBV21-1 and TRBJ1-3; the tabulated D call, TRBD1, remains unverified against the DNA. TRBV21-1 is a recognized pseudogene. There are 15 residues in the CDR3. CDR3 DNA: TGTGCCAGCAGCAATTCAGGCTGCTCTGGAAACACCATATATTTT. It encodes CASSNSGCSGNTIYF.